The next 5 T cell receptor beta chains were all read from a single sample in a study of human CD8 memory T cell subsets (dated by TCRdb to 2020 to 2021). A Human TCR Profiling Kit was used to prepare UMI-labeled 5' RACE TCRbeta libraries. Reads reprocessed by TCRdb are summarized as one entry per CDR3 protein sequence, and DNA is absent. The record for this sample contains about 20,000 distinct CDR3 sequences. The top ten clonotypes cover roughly 5.9% of the sample. The sequenced sample consisted of CD8+ T cells from PBMCs. These TCRs come from a human donor in good health.

The J gene is TRBJ1-2, the V gene TRBV6-6; the D call from TCRdb, TRBD1, cannot be confirmed without DNA. The germline CDR1 and CDR2 sequences are MNHNY and SVGAGI (reference sequence). This CDR3 has 18 amino acids. This CDR3 reads CASSYSGARNRGLGGYTF.

The V call is TRBV11-2, the J call TRBJ2-5; TCRdb designates TRBD2, a call that cannot be tested without DNA. This CDR3 has 17 residues. Germline-derived CDR1 and CDR2 are SGHAT and FQNNGV. CDR3 region: CATTPRGRRTPQETQYF.

V usage is TRBV3-1 and J usage is TRBJ1-2; as DNA is missing, the TRBD1 call by TCRdb cannot be tested. The V gene's germline CDR1 is LGHDT and CDR2 YNNKEL (reference sequence). The CDR3 is made up of 15 amino acids. The CDR3: CASSPSDSLLGGYTF.

The CDR3 protein is CASSQGDEQFF. V and J are TRBV6-6 and TRBJ2-1; TCRdb gives TRBD1 as the D gene, but with no DNA this cannot be confirmed. Per germline, CDR1 MNHNY and CDR2 SVGAGI (reference sequence). The CDR3 spans 11 residues.

By frequency, this clonotype is medium-sized. The chain combines TRBV5-5 with TRBJ2-5; TCRdb lists TRBD2, though no DNA is available to test this call. This CDR3 spans 15 amino acids. Germline V gene lookup returns CDR1 SGHKS and CDR2 YYEKEE (reference sequence). CDR3 sequence: CASSLAVAGLETQYF. The whole variable domain, filled in from reference TRBV5-5 and TRBJ2-5, reads DAGVTQSPTHLIKTRGQQVTLRCSPISGHKSVSWYQQVLGQGPQFIFQYYEKEERGRGNFPDRFSARQFPNYSSELNVNALLLGDSALYLCASSLAVAGLETQYFGPGTRLLVL.